The clone carrying this T cell receptor (beta chain) was recorded a few times. What it binds is unknown. Barcoded TCR alpha and TCR beta cDNA libraries with UMIs came from 5'RACE using constant-segment primers. TCRdb used MiXCR to reprocess the 5' RACE reads, holding one entry per CDR3 protein. Of 85,000 to 120,000 distinct CDR3 sequences listed, around 12% are singletons. These data come from a study of T-cell memory formation after mild COVID-19. Whole-study results and caveats: Some clones that responded were present in memory (sampled pre-infection), which suggests cross-reactive memory joined.

J lost 3 bases, V lost 7 bases, and 9 bases had no gene match. This CDR3 has 14 residues. The germline V gene has CDR1 SEHNR and CDR2 FQNEAQ (reference sequence). J is TRBJ2-7 and V is TRBV7-9, with TRBD1 matching over 7 bases. The sequence was obtained from an adult woman who had mild COVID-19 (a few samples of this study predate the infection). Cell type and time point are not known. Input material: PBMCs or a T cell subset sorted from them (not recorded which). The CDR3, as DNA: TGTGCCAGCACCGTCAGGGGACAGAACTACGAGCAGTACTTC. This translates into CASTVRGQNYEQYF.